These 28 T cell receptor beta chains were sequenced from one sample in a study of T cell clonality in common variable immunodeficiency. Sequenced by immunoSEQ multiplex PCR; TCRdb stores in-frame clones only, minus some. Recorded here are roughly 60,000 clones, none singletons. Sequenced material: peripheral blood mononuclear cells. The receptors here all came from a person aged 18 to 75 in good health.

This clone was seen many times. The read stops 3 residues short of the end of the CDR3; the missing end is completed from the germline J gene. J is TRBJ2-2 and V is TRBV6-4; perhaps TRBD1 as D (7 bases). Germline V gives CDR1 MRHNA, CDR2 SNTAGT. V shed 4 bases and J shed 5 bases, with 11 bases lying between them. This CDR3 has 14 residues. The CDR3 here is CASSVAGGTGELFF. Partial CDR3 DNA: TGTGCCAGCAGTGTGGCAGGGGGGACCGGGGAG.

In its sample, this clone was seen many times. The DNA ends 3 residues before the CDR3 does, and the rest of the CDR3 is filled in from the germline J gene. The V call is TRBV12-5, the J call TRBJ1-1; TRBD1 matches 9 bases. This CDR3 spans 14 amino acids. Per the germline V gene, CDR1 is LGHNT and CDR2 is FRNRAP. CDR3 DNA (partial): TGTGCTAGTGGTTTGGCGAACAGGGGGCACGAA. It codes for CASGLANRGHE. In full, the CDR3 reads CASGLANRGHEAFF.

In this sample, this clone turned up many times. The CDR3 extends 3 residues past the end of the read, so its final part is completed from the germline J gene. The gene calls are TRBV6-2 or TRBV6-3 and TRBJ2-5, with D possibly TRBD2 on 6 matching bases. The CDR3 has 15 amino acids. Per the germline V gene, CDR1 is MNHEY and CDR2 is SVGEGT. V lost 0 bases to trimming and J lost 5 bases, with 13 bases between them. The part of the CDR3 DNA that was read is TGTGCCAGCAGTTACTCGACTAGTAGTTTCGAGACC. Translating gives CASSYSTSSFET. The full CDR3 protein is CASSYSTSSFETQYF.

This clone was detected ten times or more. The read finishes 3 residues shy of the CDR3 end, and the germline J gene is used to complete it. Other DNA sequences within the sample encode an identical CDR3. This rearrangement joins TRBV19 to TRBJ2-7; TRBD1 matches 9 bases. This CDR3 region has 14 residues. Germline values: CDR1 LNHDA, CDR2 SQIVND (reference sequence). The trim removed 6 bases at V and 2 bases at J, leaving 5 bases unmatched. The CDR3 region is CASRPGQGAYEQYF. The covered CDR3 bases are TGTGCCAGTAGACCGGGACAGGGAGCCTACGAG.

This clone was counted many times. The sequenced fragment ends 3 residues before the CDR3 boundary, so the rest is inferred from the germline J gene. The chain is built from TRBV20-1 and TRBJ2-4; TRBD2 agrees at 13 bases. The CDR3 consists of 15 residues. V shed 5 bases and J 9 bases; nucleotides not matched to a gene: 10. CDR1 is DFQATT, CDR2 SNEGSKA, per germline (reference sequence). The sequenced CDR3 bases are TGCAGTGCTCCAGGACTAGCGGGAGCAAATGGCATT. This gives the protein CSAPGLAGANGI. The complete CDR3 reads CSAPGLAGANGIQYF.

This clone was seen ten or more times. The read ends 3 residues before the CDR3 terminus; that terminus is restored from the germline J gene. J is TRBJ1-2 and V is TRBV15, with a weak D call TRBD1 (5 bases). The CDR3 runs 14 residues. From germline, CDR1 is LNHNV and CDR2 YYDKDF (reference sequence). Trimming stripped 3 bases from V and 4 bases from J, with 12 bases between. The CDR3 bases that were read are TGTGCCACCAGCAGCCGTCGGGGGGGCTATGGC. This codes for CATSSRRGGYG. The full CDR3 protein is CATSSRRGGYGYTF. The variable domain in full, completed from reference TRBV15 and TRBJ1-2, reads DAMVIQNPRYQVTQFGKPVTLSCSQTLNHNVMYWYQQKSSQAPKLLFHYYDKDFNNEADTPDNFQSRRPNTSFCFLDIRSPGLGDTAMYLCATSSRRGGYGYTFGSGTRLTVV.

This clone showed up many times. The read stops 3 residues short of the end of the CDR3; the missing end is completed from the germline J gene. The chain recombines TRBV5-1 with TRBJ2-3; 9 nucleotides align to TRBD2. The CDR3 consists of 16 residues. J gave up 4 bases and V 4 bases, and 10 bases lay outside the gene matches. The germline V gene has CDR1 SGHRS and CDR2 YFSETQ. CDR3 sequence reads: CASSRDPSGTADTQYF. CDR3 bases read: TGCGCCAGCAGCCGCGACCCTAGCGGGACGGCAGATACG. Filled out from reference TRBV5-1 and TRBJ2-3, the complete variable domain reads KAGVTQTPRYLIKTRGQQVTLSCSPISGHRSVSWYQQTPGQGLQFLFEYFSETQRNKGNFPGRFSGRQFSNSRSEMNVSTLELGDSALYLCASSRDPSGTADTQYFGPGTRLTVL.

At least ten counts were recorded for this clone. The CDR3 end lies 3 residues beyond the end of the read and is filled in from the germline J gene. The chain uses TRBV29-1 and TRBJ1-1, with a tentative D call TRBD1 (5 bases). Trimming pared 4 bases from V and 5 bases from J, leaving 8 bases between. The CDR3 loop spans 11 amino acids. Germline V gene lookup returns CDR1 SQVTM and CDR2 ANQGSEA. CDR3 protein: CSVAGVTEAFF. The DNA read from the CDR3 is TGCAGCGTTGCGGGGGTGACTGAA.

The sample holds many counts of this clone. The sequenced fragment ends 3 residues before the CDR3 boundary, so the rest is inferred from the germline J gene. The chain links TRBV28 to TRBJ2-1; TRBD1 aligns across 9 bases. The CDR3 runs to 15 residues. The junction had 3 bases not matched to a gene; V was cut back by 5 bases and J by 1 base. Germline assignment: CDR1 MDHEN and CDR2 SYDVKM. The CDR3 region is CASSPGTGSYNEQFF. The covered CDR3 bases are TGTGCCAGCAGTCCAGGGACAGGGTCCTACAATGAG. Combining the CDR3 with reference TRBV28 and TRBJ2-1 gives the whole variable domain DVKVTQSSRYLVKRTGEKVFLECVQDMDHENMFWYRQDPGLGLRLIYFSYDVKMKEKGDIPEGYSVSREKKERFSLILESASTNQTSMYLCASSPGTGSYNEQFFGPGTRLTVL.

This clone was detected many times. The CDR3 region is CASSLPGYTEAFF. The sequenced part of the CDR3 DNA is TGTGCCAGCAGTCTTCCAGGGTACACTGAA. V gene TRBV6-2 or TRBV6-3 combines with J gene TRBJ1-1, with TRBD1 as a possible D gene (5 bases). The CDR3 end lies 3 residues beyond the end of the read and is filled in from the germline J gene. The germline gives CDR1 MNHEY, CDR2 SVGEGT. CDR3 size: 13 residues. Trimming stripped 5 bases from V and 3 bases from J, with 10 bases between.

This clone was observed at least ten times. Read sequence stops 3 residues before the CDR3 end, and the germline J gene provides the missing end. This chain uses TRBV5-1 with TRBJ2-5, with TRBD1 as a possible D gene (6 bases). Trimming took 4 bases from V and 5 from J, leaving 15 bases between them. The CDR3 runs to 14 residues. Germline V CDR1 and CDR2: SGHRS, YFSETQ. The CDR3 spells CASSLDSRSETQYF. The DNA read from the CDR3 is TGCGCCAGCAGCCTGGACAGTCGAAGCGAGACC.

The sample holds many counts of this clone. The read terminates 3 residues before the CDR3 end, so the remaining end is supplied by the germline J gene. The rearrangement uses TRBV2 and TRBJ1-5, with D perhaps matching TRBD1 (5 bases). The CDR3 extends over 16 amino acids. Germline assignment: CDR1 SNHLY and CDR2 FYNNEI. The V and J ends lost 5 bases and 0 bases respectively, with 14 bases between them. CDR3 residues: CASSNGGSYSNQPQHF. The CDR3 DNA, read in part, is TGTGCCAGCAGTAACGGGGGGTCGTATAGCAATCAGCCC.

This clone was counted at least ten times. CDR3 sequence reads: CSAGQGNTEAFF. The CDR3 bases that were read are TGCAGTGCGGGACAGGGGAACACTGAA. This chain links TRBV20-1 with TRBJ1-1, with 9 bases that match TRBD1. The CDR3 is cut off 3 residues early in the read; its end comes from the germline J gene. The germline gives CDR1 DFQATT, CDR2 SNEGSKA (reference sequence). There are 12 residues in the CDR3. V dropped 6 bases and J dropped 1; count of bases not matched to a gene: 0.

This clone was picked up many times. The CDR3 spells CASSLFQGRKEKLFF. CDR3 bases read: TGTGCCAGCAGTTTATTTCAGGGGCGCAAGGAAAAA. The V gene is TRBV28, the J gene TRBJ1-4; TRBD1 is a possible D gene (6 bases). The sequenced fragment ends 3 residues before the CDR3 boundary, so the rest is inferred from the germline J gene. The CDR3 covers 15 residues. The ends were cut back, 1 base at V and 8 bases at J, with 14 bases in the middle. Germline V lookup: CDR1 MDHEN, CDR2 SYDVKM.

This clone was picked up many times. The read terminates 3 residues before the CDR3 end, so the remaining end is supplied by the germline J gene. The chain combines TRBV18 with TRBJ2-4; D not resolved. The length of the CDR3 is 13 residues. Germline V lookup: CDR1 KGHSH, CDR2 LQKENI. The V gene lost 6 bases and the J gene lost 6 bases, with 12 bases spanning the gap. CDR3 bases read: TGTGCCAGCTCCCCTAGTACTACAAACATT. This sequence encodes CASSPSTTNI. From start to end, the CDR3 is CASSPSTTNIQYF.

On this clone: The DNA ends 3 residues before the CDR3 does, and the rest of the CDR3 is filled in from the germline J gene. The V gene is TRBV7-2, the J gene TRBJ2-3; 10 bases align to TRBD1. The CDR3 is 13 amino acids. Germline values: CDR1 SGHTA, CDR2 FQGNSA. Trimming removed 11 bases from V and 2 bases from J; junction bases left unmatched: 4. CDR3 bases read: TGTGCCGGCGGGACAGGGGACACAGATACG. This gives the protein CAGGTGDTDT. The entire CDR3 reads CAGGTGDTDTQYF.

This clone was detected ten times or more. The read comes to an end 3 residues before the CDR3 does, leaving the germline J gene to fill in the end. The chain employs TRBV7-8 and TRBJ2-3; D not resolved. The CDR3 has 14 amino acids. V was cut by 4 bases and J by 7 bases, with 15 bases left in between. Germline values: CDR1 SGHVS, CDR2 FQNEAQ. This CDR3 reads CASSSLSSSYTQYF. The DNA read from the CDR3 is TGTGCCAGCAGCTCCTTAAGCTCCTCCTATACG.

This clone was observed at least ten times. The read stops 3 residues short of the end of the CDR3; the missing end is completed from the germline J gene. This chain joins TRBV19 and TRBJ2-2, with 8 bases lining up with TRBD1. The ends lost 4 bases at V and 2 bases at J; junction bases unmatched: 6. The CDR3 loop spans 16 amino acids. CDR1 is LNHDA, CDR2 SQIVND, per germline (reference sequence). The sequenced CDR3 bases are TGTGCCAGTAGTAGGAGGACAGGGCGAAACACCGGGGAG. Protein sequence: CASSRRTGRNTGE. The CDR3, in full, reads CASSRRTGRNTGELFF.

Many counts were recorded for this clone. The read ends 3 residues early relative to the CDR3; the germline J gene fills the gap. The V gene is TRBV4-2, the J gene TRBJ2-1, with 10 bases lining up with TRBD1. Per germline, CDR1 LGHNA and CDR2 YNFKEQ. The CDR3 extends over 19 amino acids. V was clipped by 3 bases and J by 2 bases; unmatched bases: 13. CDR3 region: CASSHVPGQGISTYNEQFF. CDR3 DNA (partial): TGTGCCAGCAGCCATGTTCCGGGACAGGGGATTAGTACCTACAATGAG.

This clone is judged medium-sized. The CDR3 sequence: CSARDMGANPDTQYF. Partial CDR3 DNA: TGCAGTGCTAGAGATATGGGGGCTAATCCAGATACG. The V call is TRBV20-1, the J call TRBJ2-3, with a tentative D call TRBD1 (6 bases). The read terminates 3 residues ahead of where the CDR3 ends, so the germline J gene completes it. Germline V gene lookup returns CDR1 DFQATT and CDR2 SNEGSKA (reference sequence). Deletions cut 0 bases from V and 4 bases from J, with 14 bases between. The CDR3 runs to 15 residues.

This clone was recorded many times. The read terminates 3 residues before the CDR3 end, so the remaining end is supplied by the germline J gene. This chain joins TRBV6-4 and TRBJ2-1, with 10 bases fitting TRBD2. V was clipped by 4 bases and J by 3 bases; unmatched bases: 3. The CDR3 runs to 15 residues. Germline assignment: CDR1 MRHNA and CDR2 SNTAGT. The part of the CDR3 DNA that was read is TGTGCCAGCAGTGCTAGCGGGAGTGGCTACAATGAG. Its translation is CASSASGSGYNE. The full CDR3 protein reads CASSASGSGYNEQFF.

This clone came up many times. The read ends 3 residues shy of where the CDR3 ends; the end is completed using the germline J gene. The gene calls are TRBV5-1 and TRBJ2-3, with TRBD2 matching over 11 bases. V dropped 6 bases and J dropped 0; count of bases not matched to a gene: 9. The CDR3 consists of 17 residues. Germline assignment: CDR1 SGHRS and CDR2 YFSETQ. The covered CDR3 bases are TGCGCCAGCAAGACTAGCGGGAATCCCAAAAGCACAGATACG. This sequence encodes CASKTSGNPKSTDT. The whole CDR3 sequence reads CASKTSGNPKSTDTQYF. The full variable domain, rest sourced from reference TRBV5-1 and TRBJ2-3, is KAGVTQTPRYLIKTRGQQVTLSCSPISGHRSVSWYQQTPGQGLQFLFEYFSETQRNKGNFPGRFSGRQFSNSRSEMNVSTLELGDSALYLCASKTSGNPKSTDTQYFGPGTRLTVL.

This clone was counted ten times or more. Sequencing ends 3 residues short of the CDR3 end; the germline J gene provides the rest. The chain combines TRBV19 with TRBJ2-5; 11 bases line up with TRBD2. After removal of 5 bases from V and 2 bases from J, the junction contained 7 bases not matched to a gene. The germline CDR1 and CDR2 sequences are LNHDA and SQIVND (reference sequence). The CDR3 runs to 16 residues. The CDR3 is CASSELAGALQETQYF. The DNA read from the CDR3 is TGTGCCAGTAGTGAACTAGCGGGGGCGCTACAAGAGACC.

This clone showed up many times. The CDR3 protein is CAWSQRETSYNEQFF. The part of the CDR3 DNA that was read is TGTGCCTGGAGCCAGCGGGAGACGTCCTACAATGAG. The J gene is TRBJ2-1, the V gene TRBV30; TRBD2 aligns across 8 bases. The missing CDR3 end, 3 residues past where the read stops, is filled in from the germline J gene. CDR3 length: 15 residues. Germline values: CDR1 GTSNPN, CDR2 SVGIG (reference sequence). V shed 3 bases and J 1 base; nucleotides not matched to a gene: 5.

This clone occurred many times. The sequence runs out 3 residues before the end of the CDR3; the remainder is reconstructed from the germline J gene. This chain joins TRBV5-1 and TRBJ2-3; the D gene is possibly TRBD2 (6 bases). CDR1 is SGHRS and CDR2 is YFSETQ in the germline V gene. The CDR3 runs 14 residues. Trimming shortened V by 4 bases and J by 4 bases, and 13 bases separated the two germline ends. The sequenced part of the CDR3 DNA is TGCGCCAGCAGCACCGATAGCGGCGCAGATACG. Protein: CASSTDSGADT. In full, the CDR3 reads CASSTDSGADTQYF.

This clone was detected many times. The sequenced part of the CDR3 DNA is TGCGCCAGCAGTGAGCGGGGTCCAACTAATGAAAAA. Encoded protein: CASSERGPTNEK. Given in full, the CDR3 is CASSERGPTNEKLFF. The V call is TRBV10-1, the J call TRBJ1-4; D not certain. The CDR3 extends 3 residues past the end of the read, so its final part is completed from the germline J gene. Germline V CDR1 and CDR2: WNHNN, SYGVQD (reference sequence). Trimming stripped 2 bases from V and 0 bases from J, with 7 bases between. CDR3 length: 15 residues.

This clone was found many times. The read halts 3 residues ahead of the CDR3 end, with the missing end drawn from the germline J gene. The chain recombines TRBV19 with TRBJ2-1, with D tentatively TRBD2 (5 bases). CDR3 size: 14 residues. Germline loops: CDR1 LNHDA, CDR2 SQIVND (reference sequence). Trimming removed 0 bases at V and 9 bases at J, with 12 bases between. The CDR3 here is CASSIDRGRAEQFF. Partial CDR3 DNA: TGTGCCAGTAGTATAGATCGTGGGCGGGCTGAG.

This clone was picked up many times. Coverage ceases 3 residues before the CDR3 finishes, and the germline J gene fills in the end. The chain couples TRBV28 to TRBJ2-1; tentatively, D is TRBD1 (6 bases). The CDR3 spans 14 residues. V lost 6 bases to trimming and J lost 2 bases, with 11 bases between them. Per germline, CDR1 MDHEN and CDR2 SYDVKM. The CDR3 is CASSQRTAYNEQFF. The DNA read from the CDR3 is TGTGCCAGCAGCCAAAGGACAGCCTACAATGAG.